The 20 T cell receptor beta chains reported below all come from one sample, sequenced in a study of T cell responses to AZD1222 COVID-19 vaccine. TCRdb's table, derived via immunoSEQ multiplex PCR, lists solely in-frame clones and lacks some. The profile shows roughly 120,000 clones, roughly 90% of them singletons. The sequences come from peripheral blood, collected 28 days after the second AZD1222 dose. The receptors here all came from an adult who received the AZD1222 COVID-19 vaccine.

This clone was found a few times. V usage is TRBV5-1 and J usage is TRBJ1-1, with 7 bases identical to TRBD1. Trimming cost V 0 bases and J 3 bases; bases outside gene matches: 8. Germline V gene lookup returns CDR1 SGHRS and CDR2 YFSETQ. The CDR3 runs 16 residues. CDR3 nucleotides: TGCGCCAGCAGCTTGGGAGGGGGACAGCGAGACACTGAAGCTTTCTTT. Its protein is CASSLGGGQRDTEAFF.

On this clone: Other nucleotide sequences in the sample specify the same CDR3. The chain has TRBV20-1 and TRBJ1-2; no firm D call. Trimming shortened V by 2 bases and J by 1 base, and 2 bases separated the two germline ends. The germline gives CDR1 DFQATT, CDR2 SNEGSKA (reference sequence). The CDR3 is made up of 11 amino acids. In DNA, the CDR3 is TGCAGTGCTAGATTTAACTATGGCTACACCTTC. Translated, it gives CSARFNYGYTF.

For the CDR3, the DNA is TGTGCCAGCAGTGAAGGAGCAGGTCTTAATCAGCCCCAGCATTTT. Amino acids: CASSEGAGLNQPQHF. The chain carries TRBV2 and TRBJ1-5; D not resolved. The CDR3 is 15 amino acids. V shed 1 base and J shed 4 bases, with 11 bases lying between them. Germline CDR1 and CDR2: SNHLY and FYNNEI.

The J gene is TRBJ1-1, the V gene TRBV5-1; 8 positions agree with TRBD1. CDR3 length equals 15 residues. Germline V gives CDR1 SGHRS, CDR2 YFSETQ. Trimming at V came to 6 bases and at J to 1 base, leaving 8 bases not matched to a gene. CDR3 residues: CASMVQGAGNTEAFF. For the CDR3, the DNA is TGCGCCAGCATGGTCCAGGGGGCAGGGAACACTGAAGCTTTCTTT.

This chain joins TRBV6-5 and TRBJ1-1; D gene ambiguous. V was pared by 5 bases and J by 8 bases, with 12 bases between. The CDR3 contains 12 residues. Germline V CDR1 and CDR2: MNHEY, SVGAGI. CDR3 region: CASSREGLEAFF. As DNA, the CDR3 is TGTGCCAGCAGTCGGGAGGGTCTAGAAGCTTTCTTT.

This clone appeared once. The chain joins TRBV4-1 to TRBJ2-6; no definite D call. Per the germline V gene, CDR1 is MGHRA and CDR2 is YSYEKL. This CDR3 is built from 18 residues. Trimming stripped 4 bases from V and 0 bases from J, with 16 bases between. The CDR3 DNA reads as TGCGCCAGCAGCCGCACAGAGGCACCGACCTCTGGGGCCAACGTCCTGACTTTC. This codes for CASSRTEAPTSGANVLTF.

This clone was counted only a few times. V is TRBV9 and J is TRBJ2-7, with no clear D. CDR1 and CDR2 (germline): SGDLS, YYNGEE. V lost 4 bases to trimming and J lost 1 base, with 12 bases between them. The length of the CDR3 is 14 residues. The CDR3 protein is CASSPRFESYEQYF. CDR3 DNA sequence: TGTGCCAGCAGCCCCCGCTTCGAGTCCTACGAGCAGTACTTC.

The CDR3 bases are TGTGCCAGCAGCCCTCTGTCCCGGGGGCCCAATGGCTACACCTTC. The encoded protein is CASSPLSRGPNGYTF. The chain uses TRBV3-1 (or the pseudogene TRBV3-2) and TRBJ1-2; D possibly corresponds to TRBD1 (6 bases). Trimming took off 4 bases at V and 6 bases at J, with 18 bases between the two ends. The germline V gene has CDR1 LGHDT and CDR2 YNNKEL (reference sequence). The CDR3 consists of 15 residues.

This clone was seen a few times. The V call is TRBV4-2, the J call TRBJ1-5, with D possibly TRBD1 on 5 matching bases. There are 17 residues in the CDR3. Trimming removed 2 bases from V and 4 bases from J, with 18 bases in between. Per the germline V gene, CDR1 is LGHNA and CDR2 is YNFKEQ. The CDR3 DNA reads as TGTGCCAGCAGCCAATTGCCGATAAGACAGCCAAATCAGCCCCAGCATTTT. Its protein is CASSQLPIRQPNQPQHF.

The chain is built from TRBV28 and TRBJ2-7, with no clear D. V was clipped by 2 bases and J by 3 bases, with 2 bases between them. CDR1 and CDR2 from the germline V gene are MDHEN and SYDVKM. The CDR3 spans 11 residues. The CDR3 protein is CASSLGYEQYF. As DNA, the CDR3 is TGTGCCAGCAGTTTAGGCTACGAGCAGTACTTC.

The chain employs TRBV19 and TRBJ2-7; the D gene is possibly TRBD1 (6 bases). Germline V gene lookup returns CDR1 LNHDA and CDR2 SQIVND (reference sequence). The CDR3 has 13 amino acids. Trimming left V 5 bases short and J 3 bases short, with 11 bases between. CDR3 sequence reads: CASSLGTNYEQYF. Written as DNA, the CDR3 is TGTGCCAGTAGTTTGGGGACAAACTACGAGCAGTACTTC.

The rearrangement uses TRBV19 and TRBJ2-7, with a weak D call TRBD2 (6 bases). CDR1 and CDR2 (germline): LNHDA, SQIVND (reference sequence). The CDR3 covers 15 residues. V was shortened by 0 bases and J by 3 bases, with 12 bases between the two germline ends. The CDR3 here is CASSIEAGGSYEQYF. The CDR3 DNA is TGTGCCAGTAGTATAGAGGCAGGAGGGAGCTACGAGCAGTACTTC. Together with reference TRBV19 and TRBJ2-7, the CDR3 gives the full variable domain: DGGITQSPKYLFRKEGQNVTLSCEQNLNHDAMYWYRQDPGQGLRLIYYSQIVNDFQKGDIAEGYSVSREKKESFPLTVTSAQKNPTAFYLCASSIEAGGSYEQYFGPGTRLTVT.

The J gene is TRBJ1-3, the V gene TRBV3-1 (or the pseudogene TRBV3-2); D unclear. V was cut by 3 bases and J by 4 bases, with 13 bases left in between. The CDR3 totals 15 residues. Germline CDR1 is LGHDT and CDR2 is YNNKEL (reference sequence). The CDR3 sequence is CASSQDWSAGNTIYF. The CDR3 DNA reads TGTGCCAGCAGCCAGGACTGGAGCGCGGGAAACACCATATATTTT.

The CDR3 reads CAISESREDGANVLTF. DNA for the CDR3: TGTGCCATCAGTGAGTCAAGGGAGGATGGGGCCAACGTCCTGACTTTC. The chain joins TRBV10-3 to TRBJ2-6, with a tentative D call TRBD2 (6 bases). The CDR3 is 16 residues long. V was pared by 0 bases and J by 3 bases, with 9 bases between. From germline, CDR1 is ENHRY and CDR2 SYGVKD.

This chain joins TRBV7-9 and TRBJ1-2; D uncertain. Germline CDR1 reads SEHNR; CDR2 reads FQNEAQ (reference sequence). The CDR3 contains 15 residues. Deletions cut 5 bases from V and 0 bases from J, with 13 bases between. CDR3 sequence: CASSHLLGTNYGYTF. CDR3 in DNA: TGTGCCAGCAGCCACCTACTAGGGACTAACTATGGCTACACCTTC. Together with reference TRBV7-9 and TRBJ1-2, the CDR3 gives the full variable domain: DTGVSQNPRHKITKRGQNVTFRCDPISEHNRLYWYRQTLGQGPEFLTYFQNEAQLEKSRLLSDRFSAERPKGSFSTLEIQRTEQGDSAMYLCASSHLLGTNYGYTFGSGTRLTVV.

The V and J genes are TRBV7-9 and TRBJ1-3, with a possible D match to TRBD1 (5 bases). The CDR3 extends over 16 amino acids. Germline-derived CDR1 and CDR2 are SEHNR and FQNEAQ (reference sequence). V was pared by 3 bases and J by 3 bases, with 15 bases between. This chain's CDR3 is CASSFPLIRDGNTIYF. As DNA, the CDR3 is TGTGCCAGCAGCTTCCCCCTGATCAGGGATGGAAACACCATATATTTT.

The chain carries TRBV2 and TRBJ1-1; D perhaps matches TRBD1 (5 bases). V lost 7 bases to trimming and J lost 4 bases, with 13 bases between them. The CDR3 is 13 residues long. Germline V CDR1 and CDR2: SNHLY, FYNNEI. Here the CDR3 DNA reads TGTGCCAGCACCGACGGGGGTTCCACTGAAGCTTTCTTT. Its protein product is CASTDGGSTEAFF.

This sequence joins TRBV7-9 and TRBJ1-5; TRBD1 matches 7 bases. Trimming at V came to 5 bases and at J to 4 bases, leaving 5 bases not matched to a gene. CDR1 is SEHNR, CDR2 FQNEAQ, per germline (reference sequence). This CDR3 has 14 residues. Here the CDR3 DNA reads TGTGCCAGCAGCCCCTGGACAGGAAATCAGCCCCAGCATTTT. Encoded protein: CASSPWTGNQPQHF.

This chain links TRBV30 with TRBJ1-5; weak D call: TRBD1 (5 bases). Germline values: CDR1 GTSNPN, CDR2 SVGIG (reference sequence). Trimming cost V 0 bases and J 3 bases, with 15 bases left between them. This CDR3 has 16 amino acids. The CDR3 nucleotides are TGTGCCTGGAGTGTAGGGTGGCAGGGTTTCAATCAGCCCCAGCATTTT. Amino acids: CAWSVGWQGFNQPQHF.

The CDR3 protein is CASSSASGGAYEQYF. The CDR3, as DNA: TGTGCCAGTAGTTCGGCTAGCGGGGGAGCTTACGAGCAGTACTTC. The chain uses TRBV19 and TRBJ2-7; 10 nucleotides match TRBD2. This CDR3 comprises 15 residues. Germline assignment: CDR1 LNHDA and CDR2 SQIVND (reference sequence). V lost 5 bases, J lost 4 bases, and 8 bases stayed unmatched.